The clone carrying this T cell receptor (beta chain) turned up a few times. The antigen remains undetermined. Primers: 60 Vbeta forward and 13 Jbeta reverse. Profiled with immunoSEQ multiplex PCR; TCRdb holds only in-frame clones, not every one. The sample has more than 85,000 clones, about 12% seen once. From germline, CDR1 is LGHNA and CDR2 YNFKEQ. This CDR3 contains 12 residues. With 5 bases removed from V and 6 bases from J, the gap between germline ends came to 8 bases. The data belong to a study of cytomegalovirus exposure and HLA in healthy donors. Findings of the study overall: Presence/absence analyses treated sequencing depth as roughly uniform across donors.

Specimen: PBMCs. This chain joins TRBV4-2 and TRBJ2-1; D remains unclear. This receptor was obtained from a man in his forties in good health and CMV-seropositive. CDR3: CASSVDGNEQFF. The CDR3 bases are TGTGCCAGCAGCGTAGATGGCAATGAGCAGTTCTTC.